The 19 T cell receptor beta chains below all came from one sample that was sequenced in a study of cytomegalovirus exposure and HLA in healthy donors. The PCR had 60 Vbeta and 13 Jbeta primers. Clones were sequenced by immunoSEQ multiplex PCR, and TCRdb holds only the in-frame ones, with some missing. The sample lists around 150,000 clones, approximately 9% occurring once. Sequencing was performed on PBMCs. These receptors were taken from a male donor in good health and CMV-seronegative.

The CDR3 here is CASSLGVSGPYEQYF. CDR3 coding DNA: TGTGCCAGCAGTTTAGGTGTCAGTGGCCCCTACGAGCAGTACTTC. The rearrangement joins TRBV27 to TRBJ2-7, with D uncertain. CDR3 length equals 15 residues. Germline CDR1 and CDR2: MNHEY and SMNVEV (reference sequence). V was shortened by 2 bases and J by 2 bases, with 13 bases between the two germline ends.

This clone was recorded a few times. V is TRBV27 and J is TRBJ2-1; maybe TRBD1 (5 bases). Germline V lookup: CDR1 MNHEY, CDR2 SMNVEV (reference sequence). There are 16 residues in the CDR3. The V gene lost 8 bases and the J gene lost 0 bases, with 17 bases spanning the gap. This CDR3 is CASASPRVGSYNEQFF. The CDR3 region has the DNA TGTGCCAGCGCCTCCCCCAGGGTAGGCTCCTACAATGAGCAGTTCTTC.

This clone has more than one count but fewer than ten. The CDR3 sequence: CASSLNRNEKLFF. The DNA for the CDR3 is TGTGCCAGCAGCTTAAACAGAAATGAAAAACTGTTTTTT. The gene calls are TRBV7-2 and TRBJ1-4; unclear D gene. Trimming stripped 2 bases from V and 5 bases from J, with 6 bases between. CDR1 and CDR2 (germline): SGHTA, FQGNSA. This CDR3 spans 13 amino acids.

The gene calls are TRBV6-1 and TRBJ2-1; 7 bases are a match to TRBD1. V gave up 5 bases and J gave up 9 bases; unmatched junction bases: 7. Looked up from germline, CDR1 is MNHNS and CDR2 is SASEGT. CDR3 length: 13 residues. Written as DNA, the CDR3 is TGTGCCAGCAGTAGACAGGGTATGGGTGAGCAGTTCTTC. This encodes CASSRQGMGEQFF.

This chain uses TRBV28 with TRBJ2-5, with D uncertain. V was trimmed by 2 bases and J by 1 base, leaving 11 bases between them. The CDR3 is made up of 15 amino acids. CDR1 is MDHEN, CDR2 SYDVKM, per germline. The CDR3 DNA reads as TGTGCCAGCAGTTTACCCATGGAGCGCCAAGAGACCCAGTACTTC. Amino acid sequence: CASSLPMERQETQYF.

The chain couples TRBV6-1 to TRBJ2-7; tentative D call: TRBD2 (5 bases). CDR3 length: 15 amino acids. Germline values: CDR1 MNHNS, CDR2 SASEGT. Between the trimmed V and J ends, which lost 6 bases and 1 base, there was a span of 16 bases. As DNA, the CDR3 is TGTGCCAGCAGCTCTCGGCTAGCTGATTCCTACGAGCAGTACTTC. It encodes CASSSRLADSYEQYF.

The rearrangement joins TRBV4-3 to TRBJ1-1; D is unresolved. Per the germline V gene, CDR1 is LGHNA and CDR2 is YSLEER. The V end lost 1 base, the J end lost 4 bases, and 13 bases lay between the germline ends. CDR3 length equals 15 residues. The CDR3 DNA sequence: TGCGCCAGCAGCCAAGGAACCTTTTCGGGCACTGAAGCTTTCTTT. Translation gives CASSQGTFSGTEAFF.

In its sample, this clone was seen a few times. This chain joins TRBV4-3 and TRBJ1-5; tentatively, D is TRBD1 (6 bases). The CDR3 contains 14 residues. From germline, CDR1 is LGHNA and CDR2 YSLEER. The ends were cut back, 4 bases at V and 3 bases at J, with 10 bases in the middle. This CDR3 reads CASSRGQFNQPQHF. The CDR3 nucleotides read TGCGCCAGCAGCCGAGGACAGTTCAATCAGCCCCAGCATTTT.

The chain has TRBV19 and TRBJ2-1; 9 bases are shared with TRBD2. The J segment lost 0 bases and the V segment lost 7 bases, leaving 4 bases of the junction unmatched. Germline loops: CDR1 LNHDA, CDR2 SQIVND (reference sequence). This CDR3 has 15 residues. The CDR3 DNA follows: TGTGCCAGTACCGTACTAGCGGGCTCCTACAATGAGCAGTTCTTC. Amino acids: CASTVLAGSYNEQFF.

This clone was found a few times. V gene TRBV6-1 combines with J gene TRBJ1-4; 7 nucleotides agree with TRBD1. V shed 5 bases, J shed 7 bases, and the junction held 10 bases outside the gene matches. CDR1 is MNHNS, CDR2 SASEGT, per germline. The CDR3 covers 15 residues. The CDR3 here is CASSTLQGIGEKLFF. The CDR3 nucleotides read TGTGCCAGCAGTACCCTACAGGGGATCGGTGAAAAACTGTTTTTT.

The genes are TRBV6-5 and TRBJ2-5, with TRBD2 identical over 12 bases. V lost 6 bases to trimming and J lost 7 bases; unmatched junction nucleotides: 9. The CDR3 sequence is 15 residues long. CDR1 and CDR2 from the germline V gene are MNHEY and SVGAGI. The chain's CDR3 is CASRLGLAGSTTQYF. Here the CDR3 DNA reads TGTGCCAGCAGACTTGGACTAGCGGGGTCGACGACCCAGTACTTC.

This clone occurred a few times. CDR3: CASTLGGGEEQFF. The CDR3 DNA reads TGTGCCAGCACCCTTGGAGGGGGGGAGGAGCAGTTCTTC. This sequence joins TRBV28 and TRBJ2-1, with a weak D call TRBD2 (7 bases). Trimming took off 7 bases at V and 10 bases at J, with 17 bases between the two ends. The CDR3 contains 13 residues. Germline CDR1 reads MDHEN; CDR2 reads SYDVKM.

This clone was seen a handful of times. This chain joins TRBV6-1 and TRBJ2-2, with 8 nucleotides matching TRBD2. The length of the CDR3 is 16 residues. CDR1 and CDR2 from the germline V gene are MNHNS and SASEGT. Trimming took 2 bases from V and 6 from J; bases not matched to a gene: 8. The CDR3 protein is CASSETLGLAPGELFF. CDR3 in DNA: TGTGCCAGCAGTGAAACTTTAGGACTAGCCCCCGGGGAGCTGTTTTTT.

V usage is TRBV5-5 and J usage is TRBJ2-7, with 7 bases that match TRBD1. This CDR3 comprises 14 residues. V lost 3 bases to trimming and J lost 2 bases; unmatched junction nucleotides: 5. Germline V CDR1 and CDR2: SGHKS, YYEKEE (reference sequence). CDR3: CASSSPDRTYEQYF. The CDR3 DNA is TGTGCCAGCAGCTCGCCGGACAGGACCTACGAGCAGTACTTC.

This chain uses TRBV28 with TRBJ2-2; TRBD2 might be the D (6 bases). There are 14 residues in the CDR3. Trimming took 2 bases from V and 8 from J, leaving 12 bases between them. The V gene's germline CDR1 is MDHEN and CDR2 SYDVKM. DNA for the CDR3: TGTGCCAGCAGTTTACTTCCGGGAGCGGGGGAGCTGTTTTTT. This encodes CASSLLPGAGELFF.

The rearrangement links TRBV29-1 to TRBJ1-4; D might be TRBD1 (5 bases). Germline CDR1 reads SQVTM; CDR2 reads ANQGSEA. Trimming stripped 6 bases from V and 1 base from J, with 12 bases between. CDR3 length: 14 residues. CDR3: CSVSSTGTNEKLFF. CDR3 nucleotide sequence: TGCAGCGTCAGCAGCACAGGAACTAATGAAAAACTGTTTTTT.

This clone was counted only a few times. This rearrangement joins TRBV14 to TRBJ1-3; possibly TRBD1 for D (5 bases). Germline V gives CDR1 SGHDN, CDR2 FVKESK. The CDR3 sequence is 16 residues long. V was trimmed by 1 base and J by 2 bases, leaving 12 bases between them. The CDR3 spells CASSQVGGAPGNTIYF. In nucleotides, the CDR3 is TGTGCCAGCAGCCAAGTCGGGGGAGCGCCTGGAAACACCATATATTTT.

This clone has just a few counts. The chain has TRBV27 and TRBJ2-3; 9 positions agree with TRBD2. The CDR3 runs 15 residues. Germline values: CDR1 MNHEY, CDR2 SMNVEV (reference sequence). V shed 3 bases and J 0 bases; nucleotides not matched to a gene: 1. CDR3 bases: TGTGCCAGCAGTTTGCTAGCGGGGAGCACAGATACGCAGTATTTT. It is translated as CASSLLAGSTDTQYF.

This clone came up a few times. The rearrangement links TRBV6-1 to TRBJ1-5, with D unclear. V was trimmed by 7 bases and J by 2 bases, leaving 15 bases between them. The CDR3 consists of 15 residues. Germline assignment: CDR1 MNHNS and CDR2 SASEGT. CDR3 bases: TGTGCCAGCACCCAACTGCGCTCCGGCAATCAGCCCCAGCATTTT. Protein product: CASTQLRSGNQPQHF.